This TCR beta chain stems from a study of metastatic and nonmetastatic thyroid tumors. Thyroid surgery took place with no prior treatment in any patient. TCRdb re-processed the PCR reads through MiXCR. The table includes more than 65,000 clones, approximately 15% detected once. In its sample, this clone was seen a few times. The junction and the germline gene differ at one end; a read error may be behind it. This receptor was identified in a male donor with papillary thyroid cancer or a benign thyroid nodule (not recorded which). Some clones in this sample may be carry-over from other donors' samples. The sequenced sample was blood.

Here the CDR3 reads CDISRDRDNPPLQF. In DNA form, the CDR3 reads TGTGACATCAGCCGGGACAGAGATAATCCACCCCTCCAATTT. The chain uses TRBV10-3 and TRBJ1-6; TRBD1 aligns across 7 bases. This CDR3 has 14 amino acids. Germline CDR1 ENHRY, CDR2 SYGVKD.